Listed below are T cell receptor beta chains from one sample, sequenced in a study of technical replicates of blood from a few donors. Generated by immunoSEQ multiplex PCR, the TCRdb table keeps only in-frame clones and is missing some. The table has over 50,000 clones, 86% seen once. Sequencing was done on a sample of PBMCs. These receptors were taken from a human donor in good health. Some clones in this sample may be carry-over from other donors' samples. Each CDR3 is given with its conserved first and last residue. Fields, in order: D gene, V gene, J gene, clone size, CDR3 protein, CDR3 DNA. The D gene is left open where the match is weak. Expanded clones are given a class, and other clones once, few, many or no size at all.

-	TRBV6-1	TRBJ2-1	-	CASTRDTYNEQFF	TGTGCCAGCACCCGGGACACGTACAATGAGCAGTTCTTC
TRBD2	TRBV19	TRBJ2-1	-	CASKSGLAGEEQFF	TGTGCCAGTAAAAGCGGGCTAGCGGGCGAAGAGCAGTTCTTC
-	TRBV4-2	TRBJ1-2	-	CASSQGGAQNYGYTF	TGTGCCAGCAGCCAAGGGGGCGCCCAAAACTATGGCTACACCTTC
-	TRBV10-3	TRBJ2-7	-	CAISGGNEQYF	TGTGCCATCAGTGGCGGAAACGAGCAGTACTTC
TRBD1	TRBV6-5	TRBJ2-4	-	CASSPPGQRGHIQYF	TGTGCCAGCAGTCCGCCGGGACAGAGGGGGCACATTCAGTACTTC
-	TRBV20-1	TRBJ1-2	-	CSAGTSYGYTF	TGCAGTGCCGGGACTTCCTATGGCTACACCTTC
-	TRBV7-9	TRBJ2-7	-	CASSFTGSYEQYF	TGTGCCAGCAGCTTTACAGGGAGCTACGAGCAGTACTTC
TRBD1	TRBV4-2	TRBJ1-4	-	CASSHPGGQGLGNEKLFF	TGTGCCAGCAGCCACCCAGGGGGACAGGGGTTGGGTAATGAAAAACTGTTTTTT
TRBD1	TRBV5-1	TRBJ2-1	-	CASSPSGTGGLGGYNEQFF	TGCGCCAGCAGCCCATCCGGGACAGGGGGCCTCGGAGGCTACAATGAGCAGTTCTTC
TRBD1	TRBV5-1	TRBJ2-5	-	CASSLERIGGPQDF	TGCGCCAGCAGCTTGGAAAGGATAGGGGGCCCCCAGGACTTC
-	TRBV6-5	TRBJ2-5	few	CASSYRGASGETQYF	TGTGCCAGCAGTTACCGGGGGGCCTCCGGTGAGACCCAGTACTTC
TRBD2	TRBV5-1	TRBJ2-3	-	CASSLGTSGGTDTQYF	TGCGCCAGCAGCTTGGGGACTAGCGGGGGCACAGATACGCAGTATTTT
TRBD1	TRBV11-2	TRBJ2-5	-	CASCFRPGQGAKETQYF	TGTGCCAGCTGTTTCCGACCGGGACAGGGGGCGAAAGAGACCCAGTACTTC
-	TRBV18	TRBJ2-1	-	CASSPSRDNEQFF	TGTGCCAGCTCACCATCACGAGACAATGAGCAGTTCTTC
-	TRBV29-1	TRBJ2-7	-	CSVVIAGANEQYF	TGCAGCGTCGTGATTGCGGGGGCGAACGAGCAGTACTTC
-	TRBV6-5	TRBJ1-1	-	CASSYSISTEAFF	TGTGCCAGCAGTTATTCTATCTCCACTGAAGCTTTCTTT
TRBD1	TRBV7-2	TRBJ2-2	-	CASSSTYDRVYTGELFF	TGTGCCAGCAGCTCTACGTATGACAGGGTGTACACCGGGGAGCTGTTTTTT
TRBD2	TRBV7-8	TRBJ2-7	-	CASSPVGRLAGVEQYF	TGTGCCAGCAGCCCCGTCGGGCGACTAGCGGGAGTCGAGCAGTACTTC
TRBD1	TRBV6-6	TRBJ2-3	-	CASNAGQGRTDTQYF	TGTGCCAGCAACGCGGGACAGGGACGCACAGATACGCAGTATTTT
TRBD2	TRBV7-9	TRBJ2-3	-	CASGLAATDTQYF	TGTGCCAGTGGACTAGCGGCAACAGATACGCAGTATTTT
-	TRBV30	TRBJ1-5	-	CAWSVGLDQPQHF	TGTGCCTGGAGTGTCGGGTTGGATCAGCCCCAGCATTTT
-	TRBV4-1	TRBJ2-7	-	CASSQVPNLSYEQYF	TGCGCCAGCAGCCAAGTACCTAACCTCTCCTACGAGCAGTACTTC
TRBD2	TRBV29-1	TRBJ2-1	-	CSVRTSETWGEQFF	TGCAGCGTTCGGACTAGCGAGACCTGGGGTGAGCAGTTCTTC
TRBD2	TRBV6-5	TRBJ2-3	-	CASRPGLATNTQYF	TGTGCCAGCAGACCGGGACTAGCCACCAATACGCAGTATTTT
TRBD1	TRBV25-1	TRBJ2-1	-	CASSVRQGLNEQFF	TGTGCCAGCAGTGTACGACAGGGGCTGAATGAGCAGTTCTTC
TRBD1	TRBV18	TRBJ1-1	-	CASSPRTGSEAFF	TGTGCCAGCTCACCAAGGACAGGGTCTGAAGCTTTCTTT
-	TRBV12-2	TRBJ2-1	few	CASRLPAQERGGDNEQFF	TGTGCAAGTCGCTTACCCGCCCAAGAGCGGGGGGGTGACAATGAGCAGTTCTTC
-	TRBV5-1	TRBJ1-1	-	CASSLEWGLNTEAFF	TGCGCCAGCAGCTTGGAGTGGGGCCTGAACACTGAAGCTTTCTTT
TRBD2	TRBV14	TRBJ2-7	once	CASSQDRSREGPYEQYF	TGTGCCAGCAGCCAAGATCGCTCGCGGGAGGGCCCCTACGAGCAGTACTTC
-	TRBV7-9	TRBJ1-1	-	CASRSRPLGDTEAFF	TGTGCCAGCAGATCCCGGCCCCTCGGGGACACTGAAGCTTTCTTT
TRBD1	TRBV29-1	TRBJ1-5	-	CSVTGGLGQPQHF	TGCAGCGTGACAGGGGGCTTAGGTCAGCCCCAGCATTTT
-	TRBV4-2	TRBJ2-1	-	CASSQERGTYNEQFF	TGTGCCAGCAGCCAAGAGAGGGGGACCTACAATGAGCAGTTCTTC
-	TRBV10-3	TRBJ1-1	-	CAISETRDTEAFF	TGTGCCATCAGTGAGACCAGGGATACTGAAGCTTTCTTT
-	TRBV11-2	TRBJ1-3	-	CASSPLLGAGNTIYF	TGTGCCAGCAGCCCCCTCTTAGGGGCAGGAAACACCATATATTTT
-	TRBV5-4	TRBJ1-2	-	CASSLASLREGYTF	TGTGCCAGCAGCTTGGCTTCCCTTAGGGAGGGCTACACCTTC
-	TRBV2	TRBJ2-1	-	CASNRERIYNEQFF	TGTGCCAGCAACCGGGAGCGGATCTACAATGAGCAGTTCTTC
TRBD2	TRBV9	TRBJ2-3	-	CASSWGAGDTQYF	TGTGCCAGCAGCTGGGGAGCGGGAGACACGCAGTATTTT
TRBD2	TRBV7-2	TRBJ2-2	-	CASSLGGGASGGTGELFF	TGTGCCAGCAGCTTAGGGGGTGGGGCTAGCGGGGGCACCGGGGAGCTGTTTTTT
TRBD2	TRBV5-1	TRBJ2-7	once	CASSLGPREGEQYF	TGCGCCAGCAGCTTGGGTCCCAGGGAGGGCGAGCAGTACTTC
-	TRBV4-1	TRBJ2-5	-	CASSQDRSPGGTQYF	TGCGCCAGCAGCCAAGATCGGTCTCCCGGGGGGACCCAGTACTTC
-	TRBV5-5	TRBJ1-6	-	CASSFRQGYSPLHF	TGTGCCAGCAGCTTCAGGCAGGGATATTCACCCCTCCACTTT
-	TRBV7-2	TRBJ2-7	-	CASSLNPASHYEQYF	TGTGCCAGCAGCCTTAACCCTGCGTCTCACTACGAGCAGTACTTC
-	TRBV6-4	TRBJ1-6	-	CASRVQGDSYNSPLHF	TGTGCCAGCAGGGTACAGGGTGATTCCTATAATTCACCCCTCCACTTT
TRBD2	TRBV7-9	TRBJ2-1	-	CASSPRLAAYNEQFF	TGTGCCAGCAGCCCCCGACTAGCGGCCTACAATGAGCAGTTCTTC
-	TRBV30	TRBJ1-5	-	CAWGPGANQPQHF	TGTGCCTGGGGGCCGGGAGCTAATCAGCCCCAGCATTTT
-	TRBV19	TRBJ1-1	-	CASSVPRGEYTEAFF	TGTGCCAGTAGTGTGCCCCGGGGGGAGTACACTGAAGCTTTCTTT